A selection of T cell receptor beta chains follows, all from one sample in a study of blood T cell repertoires in COVID-19. TCRdb keeps only in-frame clones here, not all; method: immunoSEQ multiplex PCR. The data show approximately 76,000 clones, with around 83% seen just once and 5.5% to 7.5% held by the top ten. The sequenced sample was peripheral blood. These receptors were collected from an older woman with acute or convalescent COVID-19. Both conserved end residues are part of each CDR3. Each record gives: V gene, D gene, J gene, clone size, CDR3 protein, CDR3 DNA. D genes are given only for firm matches. Only part of the rows carry a size: once, few, many, or a class if the clone is expanded.

TRBV2	TRBD1	TRBJ2-5	-	CASSADRFQETQYF	TGTGCCAGCAGTGCGGACAGGTTCCAAGAGACCCAGTACTTC
TRBV24-1	-	TRBJ2-1	-	CATSDFSDSSYNEQFF	TGTGCCACCAGTGATTTCTCGGACAGCTCCTACAATGAGCAGTTCTTC
TRBV5-1	TRBD1	TRBJ1-1	-	CASSLDRGTEAFF	TGCGCCAGCAGCTTGGACAGGGGCACTGAAGCTTTCTTT
TRBV7-9	TRBD1	TRBJ2-3	-	CASSPGTGRTDTQYF	TGTGCCAGCAGCCCAGGGACAGGGAGGACAGATACGCAGTATTTT
TRBV6-5	-	TRBJ1-1	-	CASSLTGGDTEAFF	TGTGCCAGCAGCCTAACGGGGGGGGACACTGAAGCTTTCTTT
TRBV2	TRBD1	TRBJ1-4	-	CASRVQGAGEKLFF	TGTGCCAGCAGGGTACAGGGGGCGGGTGAAAAACTGTTTTTT
TRBV29-1	TRBD1	TRBJ1-2	-	CSAFSRDSLNYGYTF	TGCAGCGCGTTTTCCAGGGACAGCCTCAACTATGGCTACACCTTC
TRBV6-1	-	TRBJ1-2	-	CASSELSNYGYTF	TGTGCCAGCAGTGAATTATCTAACTATGGCTACACCTTC
TRBV5-1	TRBD1	TRBJ1-1	few	CASSGRTGTMAEAFF	TGCGCCAGCAGCGGACGGACAGGGACCATGGCTGAAGCTTTCTTT
TRBV2	-	TRBJ1-6	-	CAISERWSGRWSPLHF	TGTGCCATTTCTGAGAGGTGGTCAGGGAGGTGGTCACCCCTCCACTTT
TRBV3-1/TRBV3-2	TRBD1	TRBJ1-4	-	CASSQAWTGEYEKLFF	TGTGCCAGCAGCCAAGCGTGGACAGGGGAATATGAAAAACTGTTTTTT
TRBV12-3/TRBV12-4	-	TRBJ2-7	-	CASRKGLYEQYF	TGTGCCAGCAGAAAGGGACTCTACGAGCAGTACTTC
TRBV5-1	-	TRBJ1-1	once	CASSQATGNTEAFF	TGCGCCAGCAGCCAAGCTACAGGGAACACTGAAGCTTTCTTT
TRBV19	-	TRBJ1-1	once	CASDSGGDHYTEAFF	TGTGCCAGTGACAGTGGAGGGGACCACTACACTGAAGCTTTCTTT
TRBV27	-	TRBJ2-2	-	CASSPRWTGELFF	TGTGCCAGCAGTCCCAGGTGGACCGGGGAGCTGTTTTTT
TRBV4-1	-	TRBJ1-4	-	CASSQDQGPNEKLFF	TGCGCCAGCAGCCAAGATCAGGGCCCCAATGAAAAACTGTTTTTT
TRBV6-6	-	TRBJ1-1	few	CASNEQGMNTEAFF	TGTGCCAGCAATGAACAGGGCATGAACACTGAAGCTTTCTTT
TRBV2	-	TRBJ2-2	-	CASSEARSTGELFF	TGTGCCAGCAGTGAAGCACGGTCCACCGGGGAGCTGTTTTTT
TRBV9	-	TRBJ2-5	once	CASSVEGQLLRETQYF	TGTGCCAGCAGCGTGGAGGGACAGCTATTGCGGGAGACCCAGTACTTC
TRBV7-9	-	TRBJ1-3	-	CASSLEDSWGSGNTIYF	TGTGCCAGCAGCTTAGAGGACAGCTGGGGCTCTGGAAACACCATATATTTT
TRBV5-1	-	TRBJ1-1	-	CASSWGTTMNTEAFF	TGCGCCAGCAGCTGGGGGACAACTATGAACACTGAAGCTTTCTTT
TRBV5-4	TRBD1	TRBJ1-6	once	CASSSPGQNSPLHF	TGTGCCAGCAGCTCCCCGGGACAGAATTCACCCCTCCACTTT
TRBV30	-	TRBJ1-6	-	CAWSPGTNSPLHF	TGTGCCTGGAGTCCCGGGACAAATTCACCCCTCCACTTT